The source of this TCR beta chain is a study of cytomegalovirus exposure and HLA in healthy donors. Study context: Early on, a data release was issued that held approximately 78 million unique TCRs from HLA-typed donors. Findings and caveats of the study: About 90% or about 30% of the time was how often most TCR beta V segments were productive, according to an earlier analysis. Relative to the roughly 700-donor mean, N-insertions were reportedly fewer in an Asian-associated ancestry cluster in a later analysis. The presence/absence work took it that sequencing depth was about the same across donors.

Germline CDR1 MNHEY, CDR2 SVGAGI. This CDR3 comprises 13 residues. V lost 11 bases to trimming and J lost 5 bases, with 18 bases between them. 13 Jbeta primers and 60 Vbeta primers were used for the PCR. TCRdb's copy holds only in-frame clones and misses some; the assay was immunoSEQ multiplex PCR. The sample has approximately 150,000 clones; about 70% are singletons. With regard to this clone: The antigen remains undetermined.

The TCR was taken from a male donor in good health and CMV-seronegative. V and J are TRBV6-5 and TRBJ2-5; tentative D call: TRBD2 (6 bases). Sequences were obtained from PBMCs. The CDR3 spells CAARTGEGETQYF. The DNA for the CDR3 is TGTGCCGCACGAACGGGGGAAGGGGAGACCCAGTACTTC.